This TCR beta chain was observed in a study of multiple sclerosis patients with progressive multifocal leukoencephalopathy. Regarding the study as a whole: TRBV and TRBJ usage showed no common pattern when PML developed.

As for time point: approximately 12 months of natalizumab therapy. All PML patients were female, and all patients had earlier interferon beta. The data were produced by immunoSEQ multiplex PCR, yet TCRdb's version contains in-frame clones alone and is incomplete. The sample lists around 25,000 clones; approximately 90% were seen once. As for this clone: Its antigen remains unknown.

V was trimmed by 4 bases and J by 3 bases, leaving 12 bases between them. Per germline, CDR1 SGHAT and CDR2 FQNNGV. CDR3 length equals 15 residues. Sequencing used PBMCs, obtained from a patient treated with natalizumab. The V gene is TRBV11-2, the J gene TRBJ1-4, with a possible D match to TRBD1 (5 bases). This receptor was obtained from a young man with multiple sclerosis. This chain's CDR3 is CASSWGRGANEKLFF. The DNA of the CDR3 is TGTGCCAGCAGCTGGGGGAGGGGAGCTAATGAAAAACTGTTTTTT.